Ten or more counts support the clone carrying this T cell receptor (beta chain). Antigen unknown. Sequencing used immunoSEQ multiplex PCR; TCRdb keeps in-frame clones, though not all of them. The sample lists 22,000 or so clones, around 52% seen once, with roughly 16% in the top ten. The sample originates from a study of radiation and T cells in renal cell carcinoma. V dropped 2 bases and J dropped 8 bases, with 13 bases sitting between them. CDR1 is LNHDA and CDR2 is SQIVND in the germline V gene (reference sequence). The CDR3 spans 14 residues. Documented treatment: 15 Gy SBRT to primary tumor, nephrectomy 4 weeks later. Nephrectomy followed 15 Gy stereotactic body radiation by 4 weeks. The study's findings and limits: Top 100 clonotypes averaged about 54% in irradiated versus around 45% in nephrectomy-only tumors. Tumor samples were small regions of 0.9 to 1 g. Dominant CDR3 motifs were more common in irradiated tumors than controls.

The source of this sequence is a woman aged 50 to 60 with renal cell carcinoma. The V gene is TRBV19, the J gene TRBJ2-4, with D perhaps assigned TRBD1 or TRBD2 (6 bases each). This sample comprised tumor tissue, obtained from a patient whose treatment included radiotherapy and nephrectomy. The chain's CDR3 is CASSITGGSDIQYF. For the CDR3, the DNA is TGTGCCAGTAGTATAACCGGGGGCAGTGACATTCAGTACTTC.